This TCR beta chain was recovered during a study of cytomegalovirus exposure and HLA in healthy donors. Donors in the study were healthy people who gave bone marrow. V shed 5 bases, J shed 0 bases, and the junction held 12 bases outside the gene matches. The CDR3 extends over 17 amino acids. Germline V gene data show CDR1 as KGHSH and CDR2 as LQKENI. This clone was recorded once. The antigen is not known. The study ran its PCR with 60 Vbeta and 13 Jbeta primers. TCRdb keeps only in-frame clones here, not all; method: immunoSEQ multiplex PCR. The sample carries about 160,000 clones, about 80% recorded once. Findings and caveats of the study: Most TCR sequences were uncommon, yet certain public TCRs appeared in many donors. A list of approximately 150 TCR beta chains associated with cytomegalovirus was given.

The V gene is TRBV18, the J gene TRBJ1-1; 7 bases are a match to TRBD1. The sequenced sample was PBMCs. The TCR originated in a man aged 18 to 30 in good health and CMV-seropositive. CDR3 protein: CASSTRQIGQVNTEAFF. As DNA, the CDR3 is TGTGCCAGCTCAACACGCCAGATAGGACAGGTGAACACTGAAGCTTTCTTT.